The present T cell receptor beta chain was sequenced within a study of OX40 agonist ivuxolimab in advanced cancers. Study context: In this cohort, patients received ivuxolimab, an agonistic anti-OX40 (CD134) antibody. In this trial design, patients received ivuxolimab intravenously at 0.01 to 10 mg/kg every 2 weeks. Study results and caveats: Near-lowest levels of clonal expansion characterized partial responders at 0.1-3.0 mg/kg.

The repertoire was sequenced with immunoSEQ multiplex PCR; TCRdb's copy has only in-frame clones and lacks some. The data contain roughly 69,000 clones, about 90% of them singletons. Enrollment shut out patients with autoimmune disease history or systemic immunosuppression. Per the germline V gene, CDR1 is SGHTA and CDR2 is FQGTGA. The length of the CDR3 is 15 residues. Trimming took 8 bases from V and 5 from J; bases not matched to a gene: 12. In its sample, this clone was seen once. Its specificity is not known. The TCR originated in an adult with an advanced solid tumor such as melanoma, head and neck, liver or kidney cancer. This chain connects TRBV7-3 to TRBJ2-3; the match to TRBD1 covers 8 bases. This material consisted of CD4+ or CD8+ T cells sorted from blood, taken in a trial of the OX40 agonist ivuxolimab. The CDR3 DNA reads TGTGCCAGCTTCGATTCGGACAGGGCTGAAGATACGCAGTATTTT. Encoded protein: CASFDSDRAEDTQYF.